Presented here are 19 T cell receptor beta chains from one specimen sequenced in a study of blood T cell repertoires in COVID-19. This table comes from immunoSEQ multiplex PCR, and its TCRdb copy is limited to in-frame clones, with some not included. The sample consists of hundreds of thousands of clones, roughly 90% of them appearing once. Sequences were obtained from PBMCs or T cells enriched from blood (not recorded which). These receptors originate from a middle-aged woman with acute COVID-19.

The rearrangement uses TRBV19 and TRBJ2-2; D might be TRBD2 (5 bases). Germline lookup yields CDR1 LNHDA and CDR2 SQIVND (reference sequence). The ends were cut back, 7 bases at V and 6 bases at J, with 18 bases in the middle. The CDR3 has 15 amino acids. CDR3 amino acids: CASKSHEGAPGELFF. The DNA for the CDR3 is TGTGCCAGTAAATCCCATGAGGGAGCCCCCGGGGAGCTGTTTTTT.

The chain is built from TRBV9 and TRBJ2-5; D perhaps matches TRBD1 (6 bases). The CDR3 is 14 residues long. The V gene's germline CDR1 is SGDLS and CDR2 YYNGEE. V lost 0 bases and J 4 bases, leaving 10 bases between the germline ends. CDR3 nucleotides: TGTGCCAGCAGCGTAGGGGGGCTTGGAGAGACCCAGTACTTC. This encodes CASSVGGLGETQYF.

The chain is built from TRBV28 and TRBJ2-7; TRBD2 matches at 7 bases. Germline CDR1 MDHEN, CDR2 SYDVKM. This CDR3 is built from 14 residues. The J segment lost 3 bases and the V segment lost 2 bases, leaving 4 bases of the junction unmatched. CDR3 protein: CASSLAAGRYEQYF. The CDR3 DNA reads TGTGCCAGCAGTTTAGCAGCGGGACGCTACGAGCAGTACTTC.

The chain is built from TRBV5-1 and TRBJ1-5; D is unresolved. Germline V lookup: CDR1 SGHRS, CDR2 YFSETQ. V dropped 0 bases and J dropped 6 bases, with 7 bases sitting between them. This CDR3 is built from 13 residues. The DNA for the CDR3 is TGCGCCAGCAGCTTGGCCGAGGGTCAGCCCCAGCATTTT. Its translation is CASSLAEGQPQHF.

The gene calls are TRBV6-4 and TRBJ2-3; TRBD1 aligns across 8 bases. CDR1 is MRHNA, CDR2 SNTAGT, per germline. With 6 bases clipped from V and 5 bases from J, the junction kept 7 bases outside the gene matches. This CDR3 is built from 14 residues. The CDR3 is CASRPEQGVDTQYF. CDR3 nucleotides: TGTGCCAGCAGGCCGGAACAGGGGGTAGATACGCAGTATTTT.

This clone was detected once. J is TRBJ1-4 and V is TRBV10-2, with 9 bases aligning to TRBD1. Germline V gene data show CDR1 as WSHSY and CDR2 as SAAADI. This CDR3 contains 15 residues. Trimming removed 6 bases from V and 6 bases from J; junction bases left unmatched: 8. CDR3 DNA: TGCGCCAGCAGGAACCCGGGACAGGGTCATGAAAAACTGTTTTTT. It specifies CASRNPGQGHEKLFF.

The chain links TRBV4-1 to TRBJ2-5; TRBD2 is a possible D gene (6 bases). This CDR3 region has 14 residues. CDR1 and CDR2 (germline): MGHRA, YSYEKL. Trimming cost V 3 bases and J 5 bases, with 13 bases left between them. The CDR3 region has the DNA TGCGCCAGCAGCCACTCCTCGGCGGGGGAGACCCAGTACTTC. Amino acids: CASSHSSAGETQYF.

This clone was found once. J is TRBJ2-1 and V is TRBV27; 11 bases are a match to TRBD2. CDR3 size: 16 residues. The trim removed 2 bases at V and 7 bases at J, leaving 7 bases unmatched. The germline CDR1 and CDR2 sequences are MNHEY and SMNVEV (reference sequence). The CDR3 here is CASSLPSGGSGNEQFF. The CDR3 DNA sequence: TGTGCCAGCAGTTTACCTAGCGGGGGGTCTGGGAATGAGCAGTTCTTC.

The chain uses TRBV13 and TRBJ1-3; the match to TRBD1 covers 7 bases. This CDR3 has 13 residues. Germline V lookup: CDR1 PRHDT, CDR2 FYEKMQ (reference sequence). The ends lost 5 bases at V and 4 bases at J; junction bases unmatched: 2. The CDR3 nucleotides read TGTGCCAGCAGCCCGACAGGGGGAAACACCATATATTTT. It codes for CASSPTGGNTIYF.

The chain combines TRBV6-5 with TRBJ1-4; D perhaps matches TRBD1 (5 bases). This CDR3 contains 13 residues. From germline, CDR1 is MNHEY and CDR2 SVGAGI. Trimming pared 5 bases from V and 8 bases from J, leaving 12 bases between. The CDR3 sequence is CASSTGTREKLFF. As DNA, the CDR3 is TGTGCCAGCAGTACCGGGACTCGAGAAAAACTGTTTTTT.

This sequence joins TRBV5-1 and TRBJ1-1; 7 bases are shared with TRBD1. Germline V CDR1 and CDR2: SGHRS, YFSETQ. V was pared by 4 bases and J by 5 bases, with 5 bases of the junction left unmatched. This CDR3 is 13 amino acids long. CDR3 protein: CASSQGTVTEAFF. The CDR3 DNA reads TGCGCCAGCAGCCAAGGGACAGTTACTGAAGCTTTCTTT.

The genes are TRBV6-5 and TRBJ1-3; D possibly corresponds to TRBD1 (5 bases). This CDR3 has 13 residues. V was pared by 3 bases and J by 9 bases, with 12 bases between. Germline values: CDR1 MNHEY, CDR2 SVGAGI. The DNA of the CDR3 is TGTGCCAGCAGTTATGACAGAACTCGCACCATATATTTT. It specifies CASSYDRTRTIYF.

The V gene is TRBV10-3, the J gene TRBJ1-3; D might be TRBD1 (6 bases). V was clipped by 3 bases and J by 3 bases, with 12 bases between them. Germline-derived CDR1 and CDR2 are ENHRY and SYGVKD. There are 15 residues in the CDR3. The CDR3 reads CAISDTQGHGNTIYF. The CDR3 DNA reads TGTGCCATCAGTGACACCCAGGGGCATGGAAACACCATATATTTT.

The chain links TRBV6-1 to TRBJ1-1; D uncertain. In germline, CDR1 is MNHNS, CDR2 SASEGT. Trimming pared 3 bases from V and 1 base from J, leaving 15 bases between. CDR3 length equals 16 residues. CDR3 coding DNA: TGTGCCAGCAGTGAGAGAGAACGAACGGGGAACACTGAAGCTTTCTTT. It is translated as CASSERERTGNTEAFF.

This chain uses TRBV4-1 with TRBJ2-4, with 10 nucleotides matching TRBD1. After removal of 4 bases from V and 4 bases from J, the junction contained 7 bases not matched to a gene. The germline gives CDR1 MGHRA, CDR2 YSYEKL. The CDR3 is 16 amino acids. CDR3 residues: CASSPSGQGPKNIQYF. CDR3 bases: TGCGCCAGCAGCCCCTCGGGACAGGGGCCAAAAAACATTCAGTACTTC.

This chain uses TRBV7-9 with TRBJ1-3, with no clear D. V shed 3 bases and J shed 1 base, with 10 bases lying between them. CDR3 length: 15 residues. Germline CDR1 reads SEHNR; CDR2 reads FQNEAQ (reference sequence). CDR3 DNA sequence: TGTGCCAGCAGCTTGAGGGAGGTTTCTGGAAACACCATATATTTT. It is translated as CASSLREVSGNTIYF. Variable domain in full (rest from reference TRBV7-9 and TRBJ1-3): DTGVSQNPRHKITKRGQNVTFRCDPISEHNRLYWYRQTLGQGPEFLTYFQNEAQLEKSRLLSDRFSAERPKGSFSTLEIQRTEQGDSAMYLCASSLREVSGNTIYFGEGSWLTVV.

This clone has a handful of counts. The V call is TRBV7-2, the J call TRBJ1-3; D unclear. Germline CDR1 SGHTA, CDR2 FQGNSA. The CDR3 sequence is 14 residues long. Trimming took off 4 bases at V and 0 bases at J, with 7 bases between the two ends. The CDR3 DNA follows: TGTGCCAGCAGCTACCACAGCTCTGGAAACACCATATATTTT. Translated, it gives CASSYHSSGNTIYF.

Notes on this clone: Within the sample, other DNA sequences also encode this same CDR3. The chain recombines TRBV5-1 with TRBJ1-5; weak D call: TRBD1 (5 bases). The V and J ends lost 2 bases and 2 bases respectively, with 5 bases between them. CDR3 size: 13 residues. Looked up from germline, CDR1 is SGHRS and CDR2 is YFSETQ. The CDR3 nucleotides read TGCGCCAGCAGCTTACAGGGCAATCAGCCCCAGCATTTT. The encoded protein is CASSLQGNQPQHF.

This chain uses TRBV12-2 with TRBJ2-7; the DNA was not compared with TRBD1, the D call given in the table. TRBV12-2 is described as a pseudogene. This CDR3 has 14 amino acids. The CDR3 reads CASRPGPGGYEQYF. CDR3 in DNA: TGTGCAAGTCGCCCCGGCCCAGGGGGCTACGAGCAGTACTTC.